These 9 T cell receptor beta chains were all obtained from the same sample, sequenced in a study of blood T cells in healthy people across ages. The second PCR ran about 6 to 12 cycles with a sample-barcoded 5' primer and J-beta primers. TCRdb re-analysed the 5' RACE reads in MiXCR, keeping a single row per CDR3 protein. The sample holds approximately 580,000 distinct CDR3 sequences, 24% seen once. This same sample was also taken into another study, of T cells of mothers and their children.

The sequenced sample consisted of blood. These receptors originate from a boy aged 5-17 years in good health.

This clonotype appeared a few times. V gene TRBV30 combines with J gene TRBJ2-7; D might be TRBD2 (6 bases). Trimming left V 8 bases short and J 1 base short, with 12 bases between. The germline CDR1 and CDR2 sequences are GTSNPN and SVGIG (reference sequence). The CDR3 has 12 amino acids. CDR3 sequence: CAGGTDSYEQYF. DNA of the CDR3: TGTGCCGGGGGGACGGATTCCTACGAGCAGTACTTC.

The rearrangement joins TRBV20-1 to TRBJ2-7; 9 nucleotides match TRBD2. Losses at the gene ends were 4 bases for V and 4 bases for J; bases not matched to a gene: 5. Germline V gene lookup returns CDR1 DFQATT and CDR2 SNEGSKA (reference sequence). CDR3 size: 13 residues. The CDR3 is CSATPSGAYEQYF. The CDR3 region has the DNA TGCAGTGCTACCCCTAGCGGGGCATACGAGCAGTACTTC.

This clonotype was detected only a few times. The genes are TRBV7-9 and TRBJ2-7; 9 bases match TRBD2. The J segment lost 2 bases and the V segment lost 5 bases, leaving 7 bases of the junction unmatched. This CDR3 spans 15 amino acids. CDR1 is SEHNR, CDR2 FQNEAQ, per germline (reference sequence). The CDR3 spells CASSPTSGNTYEQYF. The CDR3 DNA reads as TGTGCCAGCAGCCCGACTAGCGGAAACACCTACGAGCAGTACTTC.

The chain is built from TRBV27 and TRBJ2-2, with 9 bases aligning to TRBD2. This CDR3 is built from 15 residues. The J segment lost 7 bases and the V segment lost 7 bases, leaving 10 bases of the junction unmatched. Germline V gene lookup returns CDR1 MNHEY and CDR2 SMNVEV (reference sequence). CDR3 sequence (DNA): TGTGCCAGCACCCACCGTAGCGGGAGAATCGGGGAGCTGTTTTTT. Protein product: CASTHRSGRIGELFF.

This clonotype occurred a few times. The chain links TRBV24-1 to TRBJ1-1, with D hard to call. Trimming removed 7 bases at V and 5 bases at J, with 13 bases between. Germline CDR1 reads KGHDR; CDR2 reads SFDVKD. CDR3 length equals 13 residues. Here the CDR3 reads CATRAEGWTEAFF. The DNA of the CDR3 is TGTGCCACCAGGGCTGAGGGATGGACTGAAGCTTTCTTT.

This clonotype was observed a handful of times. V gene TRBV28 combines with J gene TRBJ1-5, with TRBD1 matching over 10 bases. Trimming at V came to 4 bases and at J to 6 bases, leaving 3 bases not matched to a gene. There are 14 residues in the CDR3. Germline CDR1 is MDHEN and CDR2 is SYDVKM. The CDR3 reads CASSWDRGFQPQHF. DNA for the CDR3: TGTGCCAGCAGTTGGGACAGGGGCTTTCAGCCCCAGCATTTT.

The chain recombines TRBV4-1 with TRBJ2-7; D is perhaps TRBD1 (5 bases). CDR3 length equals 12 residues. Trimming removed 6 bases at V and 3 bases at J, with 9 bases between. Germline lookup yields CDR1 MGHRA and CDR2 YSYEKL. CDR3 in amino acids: CASRGHNYEQYF. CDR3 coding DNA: TGCGCCAGCAGGGGGCACAACTACGAGCAGTACTTC.

CDR3 loop: CASGTGNNQPQHF. The CDR3 DNA follows: TGTGCCAGCGGGACAGGGAACAATCAGCCCCAGCATTTT. The chain joins TRBV2 to TRBJ1-5; 9 nucleotides agree with TRBD1. The J segment lost 3 bases and the V segment lost 8 bases, leaving 2 bases of the junction unmatched. This CDR3 is built from 13 residues. Germline V gives CDR1 SNHLY, CDR2 FYNNEI.

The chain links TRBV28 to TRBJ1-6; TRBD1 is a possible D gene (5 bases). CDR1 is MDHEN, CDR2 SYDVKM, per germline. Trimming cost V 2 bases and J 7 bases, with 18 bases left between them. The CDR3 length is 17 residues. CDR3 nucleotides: TGTGCCAGCAGTTTACCCCCCGGGGCAGGGCGCAATTCACCCCTCCACTTT. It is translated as CASSLPPGAGRNSPLHF. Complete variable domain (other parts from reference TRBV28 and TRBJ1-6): DVKVTQSSRYLVKRTGEKVFLECVQDMDHENMFWYRQDPGLGLRLIYFSYDVKMKEKGDIPEGYSVSREKKERFSLILESASTNQTSMYLCASSLPPGAGRNSPLHFGNGTRLTVT.